Included here is one TCR beta chain sequence, with context. The antigen is undetermined. This sample includes further DNA sequences coding for the same CDR3. Indicated time point: baseline pretreatment blood. The treatment was: 15 Gy SBRT to primary tumor, nephrectomy 4 weeks later. The record originates from a study of radiation and T cells in renal cell carcinoma. About the study: Nephrectomy followed 15 Gy stereotactic body radiation by 4 weeks.

General study findings and limits: Without pretreatment biopsies, baseline tumor clonotype presence was undetermined.

V shed 3 bases and J shed 5 bases, with 10 bases lying between them. CDR1 and CDR2 from the germline V gene are KGHSH and LQKENI. The CDR3 contains 13 residues. The repertoire was sequenced with immunoSEQ multiplex PCR; TCRdb's copy has only in-frame clones and lacks some. The sample lists about 49,000 clones, approximately 80% occurring once. The V and J genes are TRBV18 and TRBJ1-1; TRBD1 is a possible D gene (5 bases). Source: blood, taken from a patient whose treatment included radiotherapy and nephrectomy. The sequence was collected from a woman between 70 and 85 years old with renal cell carcinoma. CDR3 sequence (DNA): TGTGCCAGCTCACCGACCGGGGGTACTGAAGCTTTCTTT. Protein sequence: CASSPTGGTEAFF.